This TCR beta chain was sequenced for a study of cytomegalovirus exposure and HLA in healthy donors. Study as a whole: Genotyping showed about 80% of over 350 donors falling in the Caucasian-associated ancestry cluster. Study conclusions and caveats: A previous analysis found most TCR beta V segments productive roughly 90% or roughly 30% of the time. Through in vitro validation, a few CMV-associated chains were shown to be specific for CMV antigens. Association of 16,951 TCR beta sequences with HLA alleles was found at 0.05 false discovery rate in a later analysis.

Remarks on this clone: The antigen is undetermined.

This CDR3 spans 14 amino acids. V was cut by 6 bases and J by 5 bases, with 16 bases left in between. Germline loops: CDR1 WSHSY, CDR2 SAAADI. The PCR made use of 60 Vbeta and 13 Jbeta primers. Sequenced by immunoSEQ multiplex PCR; TCRdb stores in-frame clones only, minus some. Of tens of thousands of clones detected, roughly 75% appear once; the ten largest clones hold approximately 2%. This chain connects TRBV10-2 to TRBJ1-2; D remains unclear. This sequence was found in a middle-aged man in good health and CMV-seronegative. Sequences were obtained from PBMCs. CDR3 protein: CASSPRGETYGYTF. CDR3 sequence (DNA): TGCGCCAGCAGCCCACGAGGAGAAACTTATGGCTACACCTTC.